Below are 10 T cell receptor beta chains sequenced from a single sample in a study of T cells after yellow fever vaccination. One entry per CDR3 protein, called by TCRdb with MiXCR from the 5' RACE reads. The profile shows 500,000 to 650,000 distinct CDR3 sequences, about 15% of them singletons. The source material was PBMCs, sampled about 5 days after the first yellow fever vaccination. The receptors were gathered from a man aged 18 to 29 who received the YFV17D yellow fever vaccine.

This clonotype occurred a few times. The chain has TRBV5-6 and TRBJ2-7; D gene uncertain. V shed 4 bases and J shed 2 bases, with 13 bases lying between them. Germline CDR1 SGHDT, CDR2 YYEEEE. This CDR3 is 14 amino acids long. CDR3 sequence reads: CASSQSDPTYEQYF. The DNA of the CDR3 is TGTGCCAGCAGCCAATCGGACCCTACCTACGAGCAGTACTTC.

This clonotype appeared once. This chain connects TRBV3-1 to TRBJ2-1, with a possible D match to TRBD2 (7 bases). Germline lookup yields CDR1 LGHDT and CDR2 YNNKEL (reference sequence). The V gene lost 2 bases and the J gene lost 4 bases, with 15 bases spanning the gap. This CDR3 has 16 amino acids. The CDR3 sequence: CASSQPEGGAYNEQFF. In DNA, the CDR3 is TGTGCCAGCAGCCAACCGGAGGGGGGGGCATACAATGAGCAGTTCTTC.

The CDR3: CASNPRGIAYEQYF. CDR3 nucleotides: TGTGCCAGCAACCCCAGGGGGATAGCCTACGAGCAGTACTTC. This chain joins TRBV5-6 and TRBJ2-7; 7 nucleotides line up with TRBD1. J gave up 2 bases and V 6 bases, and 8 bases lay outside the gene matches. The CDR3 contains 14 residues. Per germline, CDR1 SGHDT and CDR2 YYEEEE.

The chain couples TRBV5-1 to TRBJ2-7; D perhaps matches TRBD2 (5 bases). The V gene lost 4 bases and the J gene lost 4 bases, with 15 bases spanning the gap. This CDR3 comprises 14 residues. Per the germline V gene, CDR1 is SGHRS and CDR2 is YFSETQ. The DNA of the CDR3 is TGCGCCAGCAGCCCCGGGAACTTTTGGTACGAGCAGTACTTC. This encodes CASSPGNFWYEQYF.

This clonotype was seen only a few times. This chain uses TRBV28 with TRBJ1-2; 10 nucleotides match TRBD1. In germline, CDR1 is MDHEN, CDR2 SYDVKM. Losses at the gene ends were 5 bases for V and 3 bases for J; bases not matched to a gene: 3. The CDR3 sequence is 14 residues long. The CDR3: CASSQGQGYYGYTF. In DNA, the CDR3 is TGTGCCAGCAGTCAGGGACAGGGGTACTATGGCTACACCTTC.

CDR3 residues: CASSLAREPQHF. The DNA of the CDR3 is TGTGCCAGCAGTTTGGCCCGAGAACCCCAGCATTTT. The chain employs TRBV6-6 and TRBJ1-5, with unresolved D. In germline, CDR1 is MNHNY, CDR2 SVGAGI (reference sequence). V shed 4 bases and J shed 10 bases, with 11 bases lying between them. This CDR3 has 12 residues.

This clonotype was counted a few times. The chain couples TRBV6-5 to TRBJ2-7, with D perhaps assigned TRBD1 or TRBD2 (5 bases each). Germline CDR1 MNHEY, CDR2 SVGAGI. V lost 0 bases, J lost 0 bases, and 15 bases lay in between. The CDR3 loop spans 17 amino acids. The CDR3, as DNA: TGTGCCAGCAGTTACTCGGGGGTGGACCCGAGCTCCTACGAGCAGTACTTC. This gives the protein CASSYSGVDPSSYEQYF.

This clonotype appeared a few times. Mismatch with germline at one junction end may stem from a read error. The chain recombines TRBV7-9 with TRBJ2-7; D may correspond to TRBD1 or TRBD2 (5 bases each). The CDR3 covers 13 residues. Germline CDR1 SEHNR, CDR2 FQNEAQ (reference sequence). Here the CDR3 reads CASSFSGTAGVDF. The CDR3 DNA sequence: TGTGCCAGCAGCTTTTCAGGGACGGCGGGCGTAGACTTC.

This chain connects TRBV30 to TRBJ2-6; 9 bases line up with TRBD1. The CDR3 has 17 residues. Unmatched junction bases numbered 10, after V lost 5 bases and J lost 2 bases. Germline V gene sequence: CDR1 GTSNPN, CDR2 SVGIG (reference sequence). The CDR3, as DNA: TGTGCCTGGGCCGGGACAGGGAGACTCACTGGGGCCAACGTCCTGACTTTC. Protein product: CAWAGTGRLTGANVLTF.

There are many counts of this clonotype. The V and J genes are TRBV7-2 and TRBJ1-2; no clear D. This CDR3 contains 12 residues. Per germline, CDR1 SGHTA and CDR2 FQGNSA. Trimming left V 1 base short and J 7 bases short, with 7 bases between. The CDR3 bases are TGTGCCAGCAGCTTAGAGCGAGGTGGCTACACCTTC. This codes for CASSLERGGYTF.